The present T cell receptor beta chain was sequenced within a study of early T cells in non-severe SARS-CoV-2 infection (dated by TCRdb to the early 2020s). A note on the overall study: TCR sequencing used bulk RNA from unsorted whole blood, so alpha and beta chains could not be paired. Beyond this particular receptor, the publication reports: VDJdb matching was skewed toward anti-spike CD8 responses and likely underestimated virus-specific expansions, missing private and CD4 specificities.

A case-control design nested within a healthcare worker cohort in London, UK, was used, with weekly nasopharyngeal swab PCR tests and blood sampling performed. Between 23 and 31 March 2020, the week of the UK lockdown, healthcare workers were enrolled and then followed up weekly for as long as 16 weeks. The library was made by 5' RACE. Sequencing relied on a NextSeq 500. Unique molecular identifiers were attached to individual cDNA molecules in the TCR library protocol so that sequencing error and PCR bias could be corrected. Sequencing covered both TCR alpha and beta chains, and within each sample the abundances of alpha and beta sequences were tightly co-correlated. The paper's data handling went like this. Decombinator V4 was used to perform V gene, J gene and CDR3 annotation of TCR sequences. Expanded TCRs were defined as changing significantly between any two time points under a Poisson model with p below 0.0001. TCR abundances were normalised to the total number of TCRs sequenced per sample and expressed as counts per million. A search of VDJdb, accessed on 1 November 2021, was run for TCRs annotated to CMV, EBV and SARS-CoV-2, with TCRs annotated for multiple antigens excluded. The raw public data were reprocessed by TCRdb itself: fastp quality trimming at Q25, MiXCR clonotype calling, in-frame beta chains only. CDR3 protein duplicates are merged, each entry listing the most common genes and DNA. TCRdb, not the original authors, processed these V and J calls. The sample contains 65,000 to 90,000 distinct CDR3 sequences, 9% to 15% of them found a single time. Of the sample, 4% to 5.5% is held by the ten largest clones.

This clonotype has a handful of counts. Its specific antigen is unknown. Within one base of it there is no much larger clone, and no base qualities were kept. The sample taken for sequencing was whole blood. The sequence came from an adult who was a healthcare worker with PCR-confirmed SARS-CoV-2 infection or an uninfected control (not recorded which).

The bases read TGTGCCAGCTCACCGGGCCAAGAGACCCAGTACTTC. The translation is CASSPGQETQYF. The chain joins TRBV18 to TRBJ2-5, with no D gene named confidently. Trimming removed 3 bases from V and 1 base from J, leaving 3 bases between the germline ends. The germline V gene sets CDR1 to KGHSH and CDR2 to LQKENI. Including the terminal cysteine and phenylalanine, the CDR3 comprises 12 residues. Just CDR3 DNA is preserved here, 36 bases in frame from base 1.